The T cell receptor (beta chain) described here comes from a study of blood T cell repertoires in COVID-19. CDR3 size: 17 residues. The V gene end was trimmed by 4 bases and the J gene end by 5 bases; junction bases not matched to a gene: 14. The V gene's germline CDR1 is SGHTA and CDR2 FQGNSA. Profiling relied on immunoSEQ multiplex PCR, and the TCRdb table lists in-frame clones only, not all of them. Of about 160,000 clones in the sample, 75% to 90% were seen once. This sequence joins TRBV7-2 and TRBJ2-1; TRBD2 matches 7 bases. The receptor comes from a woman in her fifties or sixties with active or convalescent COVID-19. What was sequenced was peripheral blood. CDR3 nucleotides: TGTGCCAGCAGCTCCCGGGGGGATCGGTGGGTCGACAATGAGCAGTTCTTC. This gives the protein CASSSRGDRWVDNEQFF.